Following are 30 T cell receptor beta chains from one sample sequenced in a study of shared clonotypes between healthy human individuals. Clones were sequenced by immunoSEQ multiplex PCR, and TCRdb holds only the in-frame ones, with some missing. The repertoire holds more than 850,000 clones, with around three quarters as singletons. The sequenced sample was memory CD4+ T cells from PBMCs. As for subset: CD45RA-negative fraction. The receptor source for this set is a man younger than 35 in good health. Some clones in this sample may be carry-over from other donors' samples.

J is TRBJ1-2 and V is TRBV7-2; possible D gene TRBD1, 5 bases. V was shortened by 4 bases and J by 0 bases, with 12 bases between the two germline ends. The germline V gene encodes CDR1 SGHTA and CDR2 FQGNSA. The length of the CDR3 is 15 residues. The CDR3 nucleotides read TGTGCCAGCAGCTCAGACCGGGGCTCTAACTATGGCTACACCTTC. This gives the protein CASSSDRGSNYGYTF.

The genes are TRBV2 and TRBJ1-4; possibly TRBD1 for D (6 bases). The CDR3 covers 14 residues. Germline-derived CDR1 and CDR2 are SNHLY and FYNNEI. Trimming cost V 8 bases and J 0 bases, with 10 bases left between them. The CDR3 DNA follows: TGTGCCAGCGGGGGACAACCAACTAATGAAAAACTGTTTTTT. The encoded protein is CASGGQPTNEKLFF.

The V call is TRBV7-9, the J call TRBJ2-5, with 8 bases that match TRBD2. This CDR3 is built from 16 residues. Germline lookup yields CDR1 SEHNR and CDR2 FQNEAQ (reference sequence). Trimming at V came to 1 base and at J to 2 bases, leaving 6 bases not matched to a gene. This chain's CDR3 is CASSLGERERQETQYF. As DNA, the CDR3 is TGTGCCAGCAGCTTAGGGGAGCGGGAGAGGCAAGAGACCCAGTACTTC.

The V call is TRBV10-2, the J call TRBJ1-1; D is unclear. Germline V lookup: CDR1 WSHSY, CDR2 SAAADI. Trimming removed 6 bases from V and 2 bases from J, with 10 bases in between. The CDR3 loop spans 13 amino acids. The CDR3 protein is CASRELANTEAFF. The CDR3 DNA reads TGCGCCAGCAGGGAGCTTGCTAACACTGAAGCTTTCTTT.

CDR3 DNA: TGCGCCAGCAGCCGATTACGGCAGGACGAGCAGTACTTC. Protein: CASSRLRQDEQYF. The rearrangement links TRBV4-1 to TRBJ2-7; no clear D. The CDR3 covers 13 residues. CDR1 is MGHRA, CDR2 YSYEKL, per germline. V lost 4 bases, J lost 5 bases, and 12 bases lay in between.

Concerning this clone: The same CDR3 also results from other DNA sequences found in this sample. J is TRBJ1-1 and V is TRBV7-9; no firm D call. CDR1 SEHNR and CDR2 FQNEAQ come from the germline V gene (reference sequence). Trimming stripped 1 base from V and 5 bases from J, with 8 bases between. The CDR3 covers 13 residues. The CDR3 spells CASSLDSGTEAFF. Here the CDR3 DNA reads TGTGCCAGCAGCTTAGACAGTGGGACTGAAGCTTTCTTT.

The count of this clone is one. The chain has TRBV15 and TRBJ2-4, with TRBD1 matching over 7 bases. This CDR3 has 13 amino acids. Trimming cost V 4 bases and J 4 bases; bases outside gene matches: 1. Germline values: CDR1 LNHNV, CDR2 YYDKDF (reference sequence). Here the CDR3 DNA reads TGTGCCACCAGCACGGGACAGAAAAACATTCAGTACTTC. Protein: CATSTGQKNIQYF.

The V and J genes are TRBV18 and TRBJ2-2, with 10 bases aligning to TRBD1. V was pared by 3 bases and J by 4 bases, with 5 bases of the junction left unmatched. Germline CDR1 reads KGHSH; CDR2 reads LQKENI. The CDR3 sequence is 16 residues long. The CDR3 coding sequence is TGTGCCAGCTCACCCCAAGGGACAGGGGCCACCGGGGAGCTGTTTTTT. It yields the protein CASSPQGTGATGELFF.

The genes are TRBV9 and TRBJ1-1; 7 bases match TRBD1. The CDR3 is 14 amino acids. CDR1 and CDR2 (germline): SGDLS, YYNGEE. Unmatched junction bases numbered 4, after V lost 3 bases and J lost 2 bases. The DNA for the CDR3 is TGTGCCAGCAGCGAGGGGACAGATAACACTGAAGCTTTCTTT. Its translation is CASSEGTDNTEAFF. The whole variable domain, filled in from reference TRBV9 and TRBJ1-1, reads DSGVTQTPKHLITATGQRVTLRCSPRSGDLSVYWYQQSLDQGLQFLIQYYNGEERAKGNILERFSAQQFPDLHSELNLSSLELGDSALYFCASSEGTDNTEAFFGQGTRLTVV.

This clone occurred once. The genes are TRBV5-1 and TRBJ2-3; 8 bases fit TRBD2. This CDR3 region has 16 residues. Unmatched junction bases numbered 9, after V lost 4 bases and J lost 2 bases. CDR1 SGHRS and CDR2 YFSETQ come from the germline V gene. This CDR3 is CASSSALAAPTDTQYF. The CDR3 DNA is TGCGCCAGCAGCAGCGCACTAGCGGCACCCACAGATACGCAGTATTTT.

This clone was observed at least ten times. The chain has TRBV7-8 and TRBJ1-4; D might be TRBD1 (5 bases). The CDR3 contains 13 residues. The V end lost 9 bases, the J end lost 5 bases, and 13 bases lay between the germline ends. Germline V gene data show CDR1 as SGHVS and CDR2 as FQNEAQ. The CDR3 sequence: CASGARVNEKLFF. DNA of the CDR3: TGTGCCAGTGGGGCCAGGGTAAATGAAAAACTGTTTTTT.

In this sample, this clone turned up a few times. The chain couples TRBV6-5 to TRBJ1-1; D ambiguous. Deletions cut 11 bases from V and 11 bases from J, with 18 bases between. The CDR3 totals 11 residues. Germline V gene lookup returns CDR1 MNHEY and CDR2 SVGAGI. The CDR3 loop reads CAAAGNMGAFF. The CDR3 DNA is TGTGCCGCGGCGGGTAATATGGGGGCTTTCTTT.

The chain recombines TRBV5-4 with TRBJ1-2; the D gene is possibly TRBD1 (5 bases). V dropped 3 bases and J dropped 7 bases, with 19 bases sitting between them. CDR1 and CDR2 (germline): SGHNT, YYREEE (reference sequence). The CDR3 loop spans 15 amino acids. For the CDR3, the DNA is TGTGCCAGCAGCTCCCCCCGCGCAGGGAAAGCTGGCTACACCTTC. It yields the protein CASSSPRAGKAGYTF. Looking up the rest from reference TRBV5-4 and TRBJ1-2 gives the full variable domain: ETGVTQSPTHLIKTRGQQVTLRCSSQSGHNTVSWYQQALGQGPQFIFQYYREEENGRGNFPPRFSGLQFPNYSSELNVNALELDDSALYLCASSSPRAGKAGYTFGSGTRLTVV.

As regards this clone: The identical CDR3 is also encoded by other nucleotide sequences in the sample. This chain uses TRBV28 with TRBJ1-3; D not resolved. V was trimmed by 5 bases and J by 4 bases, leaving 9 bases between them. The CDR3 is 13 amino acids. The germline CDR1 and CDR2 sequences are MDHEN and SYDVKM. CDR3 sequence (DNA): TGTGCCAGCAGTACTGCTGGGGGAAACACCATATATTTT. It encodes CASSTAGGNTIYF.

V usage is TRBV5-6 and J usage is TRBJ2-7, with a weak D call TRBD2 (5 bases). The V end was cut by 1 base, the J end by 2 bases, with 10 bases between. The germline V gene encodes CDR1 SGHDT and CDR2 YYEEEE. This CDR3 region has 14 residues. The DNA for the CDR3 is TGTGCCAGCAGCTTGACCAGCGGAGCCTACGAGCAGTACTTC. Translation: CASSLTSGAYEQYF.

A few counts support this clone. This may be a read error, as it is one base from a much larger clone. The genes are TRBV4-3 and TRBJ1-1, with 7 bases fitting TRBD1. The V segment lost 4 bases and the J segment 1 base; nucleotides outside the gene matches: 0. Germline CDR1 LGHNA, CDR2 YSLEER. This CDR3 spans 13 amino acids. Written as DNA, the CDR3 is TGCGCCAGCAGCCGGGACAGGAACACTGAAGCTTTCTTT. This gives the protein CASSRDRNTEAFF.

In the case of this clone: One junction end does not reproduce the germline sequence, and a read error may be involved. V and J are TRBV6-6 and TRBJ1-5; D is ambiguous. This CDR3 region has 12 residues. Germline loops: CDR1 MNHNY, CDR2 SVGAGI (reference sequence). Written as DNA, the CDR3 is TGTGCCAGCAATACCCTAGCCCTCGCCGCGTACTTT. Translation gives CASNTLALAAYF.

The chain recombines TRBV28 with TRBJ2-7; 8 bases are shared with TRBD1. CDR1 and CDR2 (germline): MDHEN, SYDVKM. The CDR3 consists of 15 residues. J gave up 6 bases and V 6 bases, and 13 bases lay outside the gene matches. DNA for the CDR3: TGTGCCAGCAGCGGACGCAGGGGGCGCGTTTCCGAGCAGTACTTC. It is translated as CASSGRRGRVSEQYF.

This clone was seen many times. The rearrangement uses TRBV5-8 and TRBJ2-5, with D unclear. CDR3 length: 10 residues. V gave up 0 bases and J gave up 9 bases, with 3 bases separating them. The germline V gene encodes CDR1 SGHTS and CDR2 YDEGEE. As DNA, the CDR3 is TGTGCCAGCAGCTTGGTCTCCCAGTACTTC. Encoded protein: CASSLVSQYF.

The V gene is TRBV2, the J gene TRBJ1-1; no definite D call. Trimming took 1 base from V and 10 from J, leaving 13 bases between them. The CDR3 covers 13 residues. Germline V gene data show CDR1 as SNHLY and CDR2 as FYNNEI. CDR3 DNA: TGTGCCAGCAGTGAAGTGGGTTCTTCTGGAGCTTTCTTT. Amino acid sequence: CASSEVGSSGAFF.

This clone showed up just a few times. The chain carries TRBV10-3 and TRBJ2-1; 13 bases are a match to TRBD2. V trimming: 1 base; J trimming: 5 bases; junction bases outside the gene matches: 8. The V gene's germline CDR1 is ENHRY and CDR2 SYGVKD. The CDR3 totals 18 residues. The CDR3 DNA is TGTGCCATCAGTGAGTACGTGGGACTAGCGGGACTAGACAATGAGCAGTTCTTC. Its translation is CAISEYVGLAGLDNEQFF.

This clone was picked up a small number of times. CDR3 in amino acids: CASKGQGKAFF. The CDR3 nucleotides are TGTGCCAGCAAGGGCCAGGGAAAAGCTTTCTTT. The chain recombines TRBV28 with TRBJ1-1; D possibly corresponds to TRBD1 (5 bases). The V gene's germline CDR1 is MDHEN and CDR2 SYDVKM. With 7 bases removed from V and 9 bases from J, the gap between germline ends came to 12 bases. This CDR3 spans 11 amino acids.

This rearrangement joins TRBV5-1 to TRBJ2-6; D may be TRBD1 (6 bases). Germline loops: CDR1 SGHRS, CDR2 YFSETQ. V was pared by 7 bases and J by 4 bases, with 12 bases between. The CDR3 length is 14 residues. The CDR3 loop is CASRTGTGANVLTF. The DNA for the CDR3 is TGCGCCAGCCGAACAGGGACCGGGGCCAACGTCCTGACTTTC.

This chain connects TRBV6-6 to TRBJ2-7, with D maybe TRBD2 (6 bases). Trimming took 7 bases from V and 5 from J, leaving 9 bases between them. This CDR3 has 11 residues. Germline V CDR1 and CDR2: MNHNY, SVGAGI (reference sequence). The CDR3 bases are TGTGCCAGCACGGGACTCAACGAGCAGTACTTC. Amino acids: CASTGLNEQYF.

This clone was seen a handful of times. DNA of the CDR3: TGTGCCAGCAGCCCCAATTGGGGGATAGGGCTGTTTTTT. It encodes CASSPNWGIGLFF. The chain employs TRBV7-9 and TRBJ2-2; D possibly uses TRBD1 or TRBD2 (5 bases each). The CDR3 length is 13 residues. CDR1 is SEHNR, CDR2 FQNEAQ, per germline (reference sequence). Trimming removed 5 bases from V and 13 bases from J, with 17 bases in between.

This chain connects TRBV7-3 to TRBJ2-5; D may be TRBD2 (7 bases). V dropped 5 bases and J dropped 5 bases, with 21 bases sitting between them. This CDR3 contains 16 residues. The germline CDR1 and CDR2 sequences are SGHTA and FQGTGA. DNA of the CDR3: TGTGCCAGCAGCCGAGGGGGTGGCGGGAGCGGGGAGACCCAGTACTTC. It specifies CASSRGGGGSGETQYF.

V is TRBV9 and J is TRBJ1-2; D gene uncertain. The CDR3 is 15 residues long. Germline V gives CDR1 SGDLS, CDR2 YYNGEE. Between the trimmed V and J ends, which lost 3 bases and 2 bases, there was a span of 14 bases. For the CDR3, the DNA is TGTGCCAGCAGCGCATCGGGCGTATCGAACTATGGCTACACCTTC. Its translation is CASSASGVSNYGYTF.

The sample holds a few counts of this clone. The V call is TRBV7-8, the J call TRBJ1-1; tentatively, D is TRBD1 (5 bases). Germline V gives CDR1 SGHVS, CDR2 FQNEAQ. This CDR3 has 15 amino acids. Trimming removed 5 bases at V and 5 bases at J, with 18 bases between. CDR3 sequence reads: CASSQGGGRGTEAFF. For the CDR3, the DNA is TGTGCCAGCAGCCAAGGCGGGGGAAGAGGAACTGAAGCTTTCTTT. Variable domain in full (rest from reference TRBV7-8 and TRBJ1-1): GAGVSQSPRYKVAKRGQDVALRCDPISGHVSLFWYQQALGQGPEFLTYFQNEAQLDKSGLPSDRFFAERPEGSVSTLKIQRTQQEDSAVYLCASSQGGGRGTEAFFGQGTRLTVV.

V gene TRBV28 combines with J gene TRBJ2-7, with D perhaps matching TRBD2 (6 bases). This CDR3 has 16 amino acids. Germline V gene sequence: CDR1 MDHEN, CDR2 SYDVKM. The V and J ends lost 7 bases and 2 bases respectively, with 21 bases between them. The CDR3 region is CASTRGAGGGTYEQYF. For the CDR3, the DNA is TGTGCCAGCACGAGAGGGGCTGGGGGAGGAACCTACGAGCAGTACTTC.

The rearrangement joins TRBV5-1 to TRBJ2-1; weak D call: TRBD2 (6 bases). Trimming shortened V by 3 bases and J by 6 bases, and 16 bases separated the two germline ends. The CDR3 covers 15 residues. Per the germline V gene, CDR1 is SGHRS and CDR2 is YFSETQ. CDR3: CASSWGGAGLNEQFF. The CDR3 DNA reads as TGCGCCAGCAGCTGGGGAGGTGCGGGACTCAATGAGCAGTTCTTC.